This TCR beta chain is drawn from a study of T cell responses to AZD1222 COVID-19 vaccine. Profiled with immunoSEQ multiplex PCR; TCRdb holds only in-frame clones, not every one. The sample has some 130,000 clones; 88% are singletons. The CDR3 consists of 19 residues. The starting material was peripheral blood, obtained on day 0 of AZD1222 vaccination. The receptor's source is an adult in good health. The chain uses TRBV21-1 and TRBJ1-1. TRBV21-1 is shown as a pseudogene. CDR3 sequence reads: CASSGPAAEAVCMNTEAFF. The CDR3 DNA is TGTGCCAGCAGCGGACCTGCGGCCGAAGCCGTGTGTATGAACACTGAAGCTTTCTTT.